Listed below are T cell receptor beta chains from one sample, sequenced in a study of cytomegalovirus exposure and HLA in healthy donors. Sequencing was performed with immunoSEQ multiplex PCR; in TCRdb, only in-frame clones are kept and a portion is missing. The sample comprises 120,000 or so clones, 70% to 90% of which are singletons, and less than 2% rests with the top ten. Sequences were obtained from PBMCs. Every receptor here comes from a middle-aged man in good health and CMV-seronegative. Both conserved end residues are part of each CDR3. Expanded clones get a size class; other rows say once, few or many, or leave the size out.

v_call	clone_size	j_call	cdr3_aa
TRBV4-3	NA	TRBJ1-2	CASSQDVQLYYGYTF
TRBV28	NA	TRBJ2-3	CASRGTGTGVGDTQYF
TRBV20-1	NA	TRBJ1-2	CSVSYGYTF
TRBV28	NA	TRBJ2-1	CASSSLAGGHDEQFF
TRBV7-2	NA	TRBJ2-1	CASSLSFSGYNEQFF
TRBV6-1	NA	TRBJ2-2	CASSDPGAGTPNTGELFF
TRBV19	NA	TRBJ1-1	CASSKRQLLHTEAFF
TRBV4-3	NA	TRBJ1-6	CASSQGTGLSPLHF
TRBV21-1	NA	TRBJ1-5	CAPNSTGSNQPQHF
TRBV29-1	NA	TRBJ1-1	CSARQGTNTEAFF
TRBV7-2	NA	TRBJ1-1	CASSLVEGGAEAFF
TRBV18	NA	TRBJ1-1	CASSPMEGKNTEAFF
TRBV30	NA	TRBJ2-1	CAWETSGGSEQFF
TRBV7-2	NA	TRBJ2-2	CASSRDRGPNTGELFF
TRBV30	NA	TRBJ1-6	CAWSTAGASPLHF
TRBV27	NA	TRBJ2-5	CASRLAGGLETQYF
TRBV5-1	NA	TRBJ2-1	CASSPAGFNEQFF
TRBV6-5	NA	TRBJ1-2	CASLDPGGFGYTF
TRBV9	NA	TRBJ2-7	CASSANTAPSYEQYF
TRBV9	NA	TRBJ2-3	CASSPTPVSGTDTQYF
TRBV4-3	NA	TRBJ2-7	CASSQAQEYEQYF
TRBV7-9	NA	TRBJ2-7	CASSSQGLAGYSYEQYF
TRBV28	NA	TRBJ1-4	CASSRTGDSEKLFF
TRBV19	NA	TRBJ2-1	CASSIGPGTYSPEQFF
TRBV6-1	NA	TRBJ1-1	CASMAGINTEAFF
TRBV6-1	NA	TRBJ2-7	CASSETSYEQYF
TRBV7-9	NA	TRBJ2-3	CASSRLGGSSTDTQYF
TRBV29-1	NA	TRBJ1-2	CSVRTEANYGYTF
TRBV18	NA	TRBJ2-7	CASSRTGGRYEQYF
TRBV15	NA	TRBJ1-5	CATSQQGYQPQHF
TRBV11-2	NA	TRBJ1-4	CASSLSRVREKLFF
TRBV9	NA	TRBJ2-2	CASSARGSTGELFF
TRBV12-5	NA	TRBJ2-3	CASGIELGDTQYF
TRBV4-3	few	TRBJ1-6	CASSHQRDRASPLHF
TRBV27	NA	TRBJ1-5	CASNPGQGYGKSNQPQHF
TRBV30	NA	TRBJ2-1	CAWSGGSSYNEQFF
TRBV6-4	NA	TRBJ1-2	CASSTEQGADGYTF
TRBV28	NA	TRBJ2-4	CASSTRGNIQYF
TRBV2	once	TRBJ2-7	CASSGGGQGERRQYF
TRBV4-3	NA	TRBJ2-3	CASSQASSGSTQYF
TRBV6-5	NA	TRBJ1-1	CASSYSRSGGTEAFF
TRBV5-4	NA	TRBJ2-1	CASSLKGQGYNEQFF
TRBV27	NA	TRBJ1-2	CASKTGHLDYGYTF
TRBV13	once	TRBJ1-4	CASSISGQSEDEKLFF
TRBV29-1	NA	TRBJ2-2	CSGSGGIGELFF
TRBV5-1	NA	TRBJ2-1	CASSLGGDRGQGEQFF
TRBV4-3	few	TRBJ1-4	CASSQDRGYELFF